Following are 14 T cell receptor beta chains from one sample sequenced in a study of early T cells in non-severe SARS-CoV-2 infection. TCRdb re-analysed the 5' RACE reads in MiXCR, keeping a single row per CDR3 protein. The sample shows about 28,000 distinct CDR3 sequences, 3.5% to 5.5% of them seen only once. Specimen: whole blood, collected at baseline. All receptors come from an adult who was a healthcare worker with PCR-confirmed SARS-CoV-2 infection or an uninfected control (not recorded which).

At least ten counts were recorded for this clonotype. In nucleotides, the CDR3 is TGCAGCGTTGATGGGGGGAGGGCTGAAGCTTTCTTT. This gives the protein CSVDGGRAEAFF. The chain carries TRBV29-1 and TRBJ1-1; a weak D match, TRBD1 (5 bases). Germline V gene data show CDR1 as SQVTM and CDR2 as ANQGSEA. CDR3 length equals 12 residues. Deletions cut 3 bases from V and 6 bases from J, with 11 bases between.

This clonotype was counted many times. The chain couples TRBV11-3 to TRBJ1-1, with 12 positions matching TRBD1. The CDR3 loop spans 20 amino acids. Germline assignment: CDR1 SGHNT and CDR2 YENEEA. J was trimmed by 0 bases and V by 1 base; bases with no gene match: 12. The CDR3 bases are TGTGCCAGCAGCTTAGTCGGGACAGGGGGCTTCGGCGTCATGAACACTGAAGCTTTCTTT. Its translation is CASSLVGTGGFGVMNTEAFF.

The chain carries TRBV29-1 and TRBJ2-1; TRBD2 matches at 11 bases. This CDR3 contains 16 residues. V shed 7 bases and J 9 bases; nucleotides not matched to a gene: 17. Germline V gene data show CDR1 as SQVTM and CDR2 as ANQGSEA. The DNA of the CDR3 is TGCAGCGCCGCACCTCCTACTAGCGGGAGTACGGTTGAGCAGTTCTTC. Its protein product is CSAAPPTSGSTVEQFF.

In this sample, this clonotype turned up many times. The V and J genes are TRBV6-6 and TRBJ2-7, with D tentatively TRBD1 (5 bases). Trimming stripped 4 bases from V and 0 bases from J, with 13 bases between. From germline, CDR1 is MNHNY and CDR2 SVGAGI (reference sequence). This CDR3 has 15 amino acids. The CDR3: CASSFLPDISYEQYF. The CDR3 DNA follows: TGTGCCAGCAGTTTCCTTCCGGACATCTCCTACGAGCAGTACTTC.

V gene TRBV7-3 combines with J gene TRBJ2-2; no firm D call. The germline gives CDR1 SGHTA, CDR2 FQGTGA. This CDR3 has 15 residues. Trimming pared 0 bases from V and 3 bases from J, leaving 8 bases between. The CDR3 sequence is CASSLTFRDTGELFF. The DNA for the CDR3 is TGTGCCAGCAGCTTAACGTTTAGGGACACCGGGGAGCTGTTTTTT.

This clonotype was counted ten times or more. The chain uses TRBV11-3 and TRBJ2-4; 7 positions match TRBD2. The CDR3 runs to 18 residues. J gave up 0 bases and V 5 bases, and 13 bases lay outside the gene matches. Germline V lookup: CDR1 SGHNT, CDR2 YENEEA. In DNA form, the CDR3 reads TGTGCCAGCAGCAACCCGGGACTAAGAGAACTAGCCAAAAACATTCAGTACTTC. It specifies CASSNPGLRELAKNIQYF.

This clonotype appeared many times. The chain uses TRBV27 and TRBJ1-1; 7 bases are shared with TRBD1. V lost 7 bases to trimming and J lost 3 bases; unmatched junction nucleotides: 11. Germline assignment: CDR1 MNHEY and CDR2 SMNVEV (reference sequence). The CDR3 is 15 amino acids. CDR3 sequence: CASTLTRGGDTEAFF. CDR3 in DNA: TGTGCCAGCACTCTAACCCGAGGGGGCGACACTGAAGCTTTCTTT.

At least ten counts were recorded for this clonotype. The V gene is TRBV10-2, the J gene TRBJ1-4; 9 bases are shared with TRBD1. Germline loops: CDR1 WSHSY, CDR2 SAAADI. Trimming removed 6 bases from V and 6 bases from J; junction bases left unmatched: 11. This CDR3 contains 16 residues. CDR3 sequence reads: CASSSEGTGLDEKLFF. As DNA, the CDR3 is TGCGCCAGCAGCTCGGAGGGGACAGGGCTTGATGAAAAACTGTTTTTT.

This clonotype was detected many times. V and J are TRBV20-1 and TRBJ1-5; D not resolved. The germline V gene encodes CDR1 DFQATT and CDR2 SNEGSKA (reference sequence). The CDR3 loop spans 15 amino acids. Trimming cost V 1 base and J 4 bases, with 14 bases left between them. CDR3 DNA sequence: TGCAGTGCTAGAGGTTCCCTCGGGCTAAATCAGCCCCAGCATTTT. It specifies CSARGSLGLNQPQHF.

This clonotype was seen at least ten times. As DNA, the CDR3 is TGTGCCAGCTCACAGATGATAGAAGAGACCCAGTACTTC. This sequence encodes CASSQMIEETQYF. V usage is TRBV18 and J usage is TRBJ2-5; unclear D gene. Between the trimmed V and J ends, which lost 4 bases and 3 bases, there was a span of 9 bases. CDR1 and CDR2 from the germline V gene are KGHSH and LQKENI. The CDR3 is 13 amino acids.

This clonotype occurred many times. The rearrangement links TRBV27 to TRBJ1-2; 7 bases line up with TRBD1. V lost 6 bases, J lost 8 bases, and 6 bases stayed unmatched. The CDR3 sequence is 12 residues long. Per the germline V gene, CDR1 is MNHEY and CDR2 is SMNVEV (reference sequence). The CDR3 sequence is CASSPAGGGYTF. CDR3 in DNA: TGTGCCAGCAGCCCAGCAGGGGGAGGCTACACCTTC.

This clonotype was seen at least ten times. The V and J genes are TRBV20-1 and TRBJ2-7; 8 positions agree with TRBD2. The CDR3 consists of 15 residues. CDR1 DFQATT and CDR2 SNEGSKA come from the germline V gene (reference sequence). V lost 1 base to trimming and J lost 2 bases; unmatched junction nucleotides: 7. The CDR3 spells CSARAQPGLAYEQYF. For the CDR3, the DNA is TGCAGTGCTAGAGCCCAGCCGGGACTAGCCTACGAGCAGTACTTC.

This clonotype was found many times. For the CDR3, the DNA is TGCAGTGCTAGAGATACACAGATTTCCTATAATTCACCCCTCCACTTT. It encodes CSARDTQISYNSPLHF. This chain uses TRBV20-1 with TRBJ1-6, with D unclear. Germline values: CDR1 DFQATT, CDR2 SNEGSKA (reference sequence). V was trimmed by 0 bases and J by 1 base, leaving 10 bases between them. The CDR3 length is 16 residues.

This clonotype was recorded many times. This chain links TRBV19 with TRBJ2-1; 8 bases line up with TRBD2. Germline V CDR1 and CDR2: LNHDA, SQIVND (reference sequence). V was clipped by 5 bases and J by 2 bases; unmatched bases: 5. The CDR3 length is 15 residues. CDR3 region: CASSLAGGTYNEQFF. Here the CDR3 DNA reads TGTGCCAGTAGTTTGGCGGGAGGTACCTACAATGAGCAGTTCTTC.